This T cell receptor (beta chain) is drawn from a study of OX40 agonist ivuxolimab in advanced cancers. The study, taken as a whole, reports: With doses of 0.1 to 3.0 mg/kg, CD4+ and CD8+ blood T cells had undergone clonal expansion by week 6. Researchers report that CD8+ T cells had, on average, more expanded clones than CD4+.

Some clones are missing from TCRdb's copy, which holds only in-frame ones; the method was immunoSEQ multiplex PCR. The sample yields under 95,000 clones, more than 75% seen once. Patients were ruled out by autoimmune disease history or systemic immunosuppression. Germline V gene sequence: CDR1 LGHNA, CDR2 YSLEER. Unmatched junction bases numbered 4, after V lost 0 bases and J lost 9 bases. The CDR3 length is 15 residues. On this clone: Its specificity is unknown.

The material was CD4+ or CD8+ T cells sorted from blood, obtained in a trial of the OX40 agonist ivuxolimab. The V gene is TRBV4-3, the J gene TRBJ1-6; 8 bases are shared with TRBD1. The receptor was derived from an adult with an advanced solid tumor such as melanoma, head and neck, liver or kidney cancer. The CDR3 sequence: CASSQDRGRSSPLHF. CDR3 in DNA: TGCGCCAGCAGCCAAGACAGGGGGCGTAGTTCACCCCTCCACTTT.